The source of this T cell receptor (beta chain) is a study of tumor-infiltrating lymphocytes in localized non-small cell lung cancer. Points from the study as a whole: Immunotypes IM1 and IM2 had similar TCR-derived T-cell fractions. Higher tumor T cell infiltration than in uninvolved lung was supported by TCRbeta sequencing.

A remark on this clone: No antigen is known for it.

TCRdb's copy holds only in-frame clones and misses some; the assay was immunoSEQ multiplex PCR. The data contain 10,000 to 15,000 clones, 55% to 75% of them singletons. Trimming took 3 bases from V and 1 from J, leaving 9 bases between them. Germline-derived CDR1 and CDR2 are WNHNN and SYGVQD (reference sequence). This CDR3 contains 14 residues. The sample comprised lung tumor tissue. This TCR was sampled from a human donor with non-small cell lung cancer. The chain couples TRBV10-1 to TRBJ1-1; unclear D gene. Here the CDR3 DNA reads TGCGCCAGCAGTGATTTCCTAGGGAACACTGAAGCTTTCTTT. As protein: CASSDFLGNTEAFF.